A selection of T cell receptor beta chains follows, all from one sample in a study of CD8+ T cells in alopecia areata. Assay: immunoSEQ multiplex PCR; the TCRdb copy retains only in-frame clones and omits some. The table lists roughly 120,000 clones, under 40% of them singletons. Sequences were obtained from CD4+ T cells sorted from blood. Every receptor here comes from a human donor with alopecia areata. Both conserved end residues are part of each CDR3. The D gene is left open where the match is weak. Only part of the rows carry a size: once, few, many, or a class if the clone is expanded.

DNA	CDR3	J	size	V	length	D
TGCAGCGTTGTTACCCGGGACCCTCGGCAGCCCCAGCATTTT	CSVVTRDPRQPQHF	TRBJ1-5	few	TRBV29-1	14	-
TGTGCCAGCAGCGTGACAGCGACTAATGAAAAACTGTTTTTT	CASSVTATNEKLFF	TRBJ1-4	few	TRBV9	14	-
TGCAGCGCGGCGCGGGCATCCTTCACAGATACGCAGTATTTT	CSAARASFTDTQYF	TRBJ2-3	few	TRBV29-1	14	-
TGTGCCAGCAGCTTCCCTCATTATCCGCAGTATTTT	CASSFPHYPQYF	TRBJ2-3	-	TRBV7-2	12	-
TGTGCCAGCTCATCTCCAGGGAGCGGAGGCAATCAGCCCCAGCATTTT	CASSSPGSGGNQPQHF	TRBJ1-5	-	TRBV18	16	-
TGTGCCATCCAACCGGCGGGGATACGGGATACGCAGTATTTT	CAIQPAGIRDTQYF	TRBJ2-3	-	TRBV10-3	14	-
TGTGCCAGCAGCCCAGGGTCGAGCTCCTACAATGAGCAGTTCTTC	CASSPGSSSYNEQFF	TRBJ2-1	once	TRBV11-2	15	-
TGTGCCAGCAGCTTAACACAGTATAATTCACCCCTCCACTTT	CASSLTQYNSPLHF	TRBJ1-6	few	TRBV7-2	14	-
TGTGCCACCAGCAGCCCACAGGGGAGCCAAGAGACCCAGTACTTC	CATSSPQGSQETQYF	TRBJ2-5	-	TRBV15	15	TRBD1
TGCGCCAGCAGCCAACTGGCGGGAGGGAGCACAGATACGCAGTATTTT	CASSQLAGGSTDTQYF	TRBJ2-3	-	TRBV4-3	16	TRBD2
TGTGCCTGGACAGGGGGCAACTATGGCTACACCTTC	CAWTGGNYGYTF	TRBJ1-2	-	TRBV30	12	TRBD1
TGCGCCAGCAGCCAAGATTTAGGACTAGTCGGGACTTACGAGCAGTACTTC	CASSQDLGLVGTYEQYF	TRBJ2-7	-	TRBV4-3	17	TRBD2
TGCGCCAGCAGAGCCGCAGGGGGGAAGTACAATGAGCAGTTCTTC	CASRAAGGKYNEQFF	TRBJ2-1	-	TRBV5-1	15	-
TGTGCCACAGGACTTCTTTCCTCTGGGGCCAACGTCCTGACTTTC	CATGLLSSGANVLTF	TRBJ2-6	-	TRBV2	15	-
TGTGCCAGCAGCCAAATAGCGGGAGAGGGCACCTACGAGCAGTACTTC	CASSQIAGEGTYEQYF	TRBJ2-7	-	TRBV4-2	16	TRBD2
TGCAGCGTGCAGGAACAGCCCACTTACACTGAAGCTTTCTTT	CSVQEQPTYTEAFF	TRBJ1-1	-	TRBV29-1	14	-
TGTGCCAGCAGCGTGGGACAGGGTACTGAGCAGTTCTTC	CASSVGQGTEQFF	TRBJ2-1	-	TRBV9	13	TRBD1
TGCAGCGTTAGAGAGGGATTTCAAACTAGCTCCTACGAGCAGTACTTC	CSVREGFQTSSYEQYF	TRBJ2-7	-	TRBV29-1	16	-
TGTGCCTGGAGGGGGGCGCCCGTAGGGGGTGAAGCTTTCTTT	CAWRGAPVGGEAFF	TRBJ1-1	-	TRBV30	14	-
TGCGCCAGCAGCCGTGGGACAGGGAGCTCCTACAATGAGCAGTTCTTC	CASSRGTGSSYNEQFF	TRBJ2-1	few	TRBV4-3	16	TRBD1
TGCAGCGTTGCGCCCCGGGACAGGGCCTATGGCTACACCTTC	CSVAPRDRAYGYTF	TRBJ1-2	-	TRBV29-1	14	TRBD1
TGTGCCACCAGCAGAGATCTCCAACTAGCCAAAAACATTCAGTACTTC	CATSRDLQLAKNIQYF	TRBJ2-4	-	TRBV15	16	-
TGCAGCGTTGACAGTTTACTAGTCTATGGCTACACCTTC	CSVDSLLVYGYTF	TRBJ1-2	-	TRBV29-1	13	-
TGTGCCAGCAGCTTAGGGCAGCGGGGTTACGAGCAGTACTTC	CASSLGQRGYEQYF	TRBJ2-7	few	TRBV7-2	14	TRBD2